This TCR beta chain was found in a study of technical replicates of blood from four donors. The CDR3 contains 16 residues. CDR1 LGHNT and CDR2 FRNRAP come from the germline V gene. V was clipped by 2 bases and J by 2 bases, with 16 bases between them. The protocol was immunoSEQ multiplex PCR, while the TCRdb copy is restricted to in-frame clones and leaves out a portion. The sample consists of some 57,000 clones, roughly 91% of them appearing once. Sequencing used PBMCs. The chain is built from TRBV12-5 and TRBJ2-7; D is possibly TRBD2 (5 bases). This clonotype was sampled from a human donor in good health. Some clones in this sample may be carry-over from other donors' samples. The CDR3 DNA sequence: TGTGCTAGTGGTTTGCCCGCGGGCAGGTTAACCTACGAGCAGTACTTC. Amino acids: CASGLPAGRLTYEQYF.